The T cell receptor (beta chain) described here comes from a study of blood T cell repertoires in COVID-19. Authors' analysis steps: By means of reference gene primer amplification, nucleated cell counts were estimated. Measured with immunoSEQ multiplex PCR; TCRdb has only the in-frame clones, and not every one. V and J calls plus clone size are reproduced from that table; the DNA served to infer D and trimming. The sample lists 90,000 to 120,000 clones, 80% to 90% occurring once. Living in about two dozen US areas, the participants were between roughly 18 and 90 years of age. Allocation to cohorts depended on clinical history reported by the participants. Cohort 3 recovery required two negative PCRs, clearance, or symptom resolution. Germline CDR1 is SGHRS and CDR2 is YFSETQ. V lost 2 bases, J lost 2 bases, and 10 bases lay in between. The length of the CDR3 is 14 residues.

V usage is TRBV5-1 and J usage is TRBJ1-1; possible D gene TRBD1, 5 bases. The sequenced material came from PBMCs or T cells enriched from blood (not recorded which). The source of this sequence is a woman in her forties or fifties who had recovered from COVID-19. The CDR3 region is CASSFWGVNTEAFF. The CDR3 DNA sequence: TGCGCCAGCAGCTTTTGGGGCGTCAACACTGAAGCTTTCTTT. Drawing the rest from reference TRBV5-1 and TRBJ1-1, the complete variable domain is KAGVTQTPRYLIKTRGQQVTLSCSPISGHRSVSWYQQTPGQGLQFLFEYFSETQRNKGNFPGRFSGRQFSNSRSEMNVSTLELGDSALYLCASSFWGVNTEAFFGQGTRLTVV.